A selection of T cell receptor beta chains follows, all from one sample in a study of technical replicates of blood from a few donors. The protocol was immunoSEQ multiplex PCR, while the TCRdb copy is restricted to in-frame clones and leaves out a portion. This sample has under 85,000 clones, with 86% found just once. The sequenced sample was PBMCs. These receptors were collected from a human donor in good health. Some clones in this sample may be carry-over from other donors' samples. CDR3s include the opening cysteine and the closing phenylalanine or tryptophan. The D gene is left open where the match is weak. A row's size may be missing; if present it is once, few, many or a size class.

. | TRBD2 | TRBJ2-7 | TRBV5-1 | TGCGCCAGCAGGGGAGGGGCTAGCGGAACCTACGAGCAGTACTTC | CASRGGASGTYEQYF
. | TRBD1 | TRBJ1-5 | TRBV6-5 | TGTGCCAGCAGGACAGGGGCCCGCAATCAGCCCCAGCATTTT | CASRTGARNQPQHF
. | . | TRBJ1-1 | TRBV11-2 | TGTGCCAGCACCCCGGACAGAGTGGAAGCTTTCTTT | CASTPDRVEAFF
. | TRBD2 | TRBJ2-6 | TRBV5-1 | TGCGCCAGCAGCCTCTCCGGGACTAGCGAGAAGACTGGGGCCAACGTCCTGACTTTC | CASSLSGTSEKTGANVLTF
. | . | TRBJ1-6 | TRBV2 | TGTGCCATTAGGGGACAAAGTAATTCACCCCTCCACTTT | CAIRGQSNSPLHF
. | . | TRBJ1-5 | TRBV5-1 | TGCGCCAGCAGCGCCCAGGGTGGGAGCAATCAGCCCCAGCATTTT | CASSAQGGSNQPQHF
. | . | TRBJ1-5 | TRBV19 | TGTGCCAGTAGTAGTGGGGGGGTCGGAGGGAGCAATCAGCCCCAGCATTTT | CASSSGGVGGSNQPQHF
. | TRBD2 | TRBJ2-5 | TRBV19 | TGTGCCAGTAGTATGGGGGAGGGCCGTTTTGAGACCCAGTACTTC | CASSMGEGRFETQYF
. | . | TRBJ2-1 | TRBV9 | TGTGCCAGCAGCATCCGAGGGGGTAATGAGCAGTTCTTC | CASSIRGGNEQFF
. | . | TRBJ2-7 | TRBV14 | TGTGCCAGCAGCCATATCAGAACCTTTCGGGACGAGCAGTACTTC | CASSHIRTFRDEQYF
once | TRBD2 | TRBJ2-1 | TRBV7-2 | TGTGCCAGCAGCGTGGGACTAGCGGGGGGGCAGGAGCAGTTCTTC | CASSVGLAGGQEQFF
. | TRBD1 | TRBJ1-5 | TRBV7-2 | TGTGCCAGCAGCTTATCAGCAGGGGGCTCTCAGCCCCAGCATTTT | CASSLSAGGSQPQHF
. | TRBD1 | TRBJ2-7 | TRBV7-9 | TGTGCCAGCAGCCGAGAGCAGGACAGGGGGCTCGAGCAGTACTTC | CASSREQDRGLEQYF
. | TRBD2 | TRBJ2-1 | TRBV7-9 | TGTGCCAGCAGCCGTGGGACTAGCGGGAGGAGTAATGAGCAGTTCTTC | CASSRGTSGRSNEQFF
. | . | TRBJ2-2 | TRBV6-6 | TGTGCCAGCAGTTACTCCCAGGGTTGGACCGGGGAGCTGTTTTTT | CASSYSQGWTGELFF
. | . | TRBJ2-1 | TRBV5-1 | TGCGCCAGCAGCCGTGGAGAGAATGAGCAGTTCTTC | CASSRGENEQFF
. | . | TRBJ2-5 | TRBV2 | TGTGCCAGCCGGCGCGGAGGGTCCCAAGAGACCCAGTACTTC | CASRRGGSQETQYF
few | . | TRBJ2-6 | TRBV14 | TGTGCCAGCAGCCGAGGAACAGGGTCAGGGGCCAACGTCCTGACTTTC | CASSRGTGSGANVLTF
. | TRBD2 | TRBJ2-7 | TRBV11-2 | TGTGCCAGCAGCTTAGAGGGGGGTCTAGCGGGAGGCGAGCAGTACTTC | CASSLEGGLAGGEQYF
. | TRBD1 | TRBJ2-1 | TRBV27 | TGTGCCAGCAGCCGAAAGGCAGGGGGCATGGACAATGAGCAGTTCTTC | CASSRKAGGMDNEQFF
many | . | TRBJ2-7 | TRBV19 | TGTGCCAGTAGTACCGGACTACCCGGGGGGCAGCAGTACTTC | CASSTGLPGGQQYF
. | . | TRBJ1-3 | TRBV6-6 | TGTGCCAGCAGCCCTCGGAAAGGGGCGGGAAACACCATATATTTT | CASSPRKGAGNTIYF
. | TRBD1 | TRBJ2-2 | TRBV30 | TGTGCCTGGAGTAACGGACAGGCCACCGGGGAGCTGTTTTTT | CAWSNGQATGELFF
. | . | TRBJ2-3 | TRBV10-3 | TGTGCCATCAGTGACGAGGAAAGGTTCACAGATACGCAGTATTTT | CAISDEERFTDTQYF
once | . | TRBJ1-6 | TRBV7-8 | TGTGCCAGCGGGGCGTTCCAGAGCTCCTATAATTCACCCCTCCACTTT | CASGAFQSSYNSPLHF
. | . | TRBJ2-7 | TRBV5-5 | TGTGCCAGCAGCTTCGGAGTTTACGAGCAGTACTTC | CASSFGVYEQYF
. | . | TRBJ2-7 | TRBV2 | TGTGCCAGCAGTGTATGGGGAGCCTACGAGCAGTACTTC | CASSVWGAYEQYF
. | TRBD2 | TRBJ2-5 | TRBV7-2 | TGTGCCAGCAGCTTATTAGCGGGAGAATTCGGGACCCAGTACTTC | CASSLLAGEFGTQYF
. | . | TRBJ2-3 | TRBV4-3 | TGCGCCAGCAGCCCTCTCGCCAGCGTCACGCAGTATTTT | CASSPLASVTQYF
. | . | TRBJ1-3 | TRBV18 | TGTGCCAGCTCACCGACCCGGGACACCGCCGGAAACACCATATATTTT | CASSPTRDTAGNTIYF